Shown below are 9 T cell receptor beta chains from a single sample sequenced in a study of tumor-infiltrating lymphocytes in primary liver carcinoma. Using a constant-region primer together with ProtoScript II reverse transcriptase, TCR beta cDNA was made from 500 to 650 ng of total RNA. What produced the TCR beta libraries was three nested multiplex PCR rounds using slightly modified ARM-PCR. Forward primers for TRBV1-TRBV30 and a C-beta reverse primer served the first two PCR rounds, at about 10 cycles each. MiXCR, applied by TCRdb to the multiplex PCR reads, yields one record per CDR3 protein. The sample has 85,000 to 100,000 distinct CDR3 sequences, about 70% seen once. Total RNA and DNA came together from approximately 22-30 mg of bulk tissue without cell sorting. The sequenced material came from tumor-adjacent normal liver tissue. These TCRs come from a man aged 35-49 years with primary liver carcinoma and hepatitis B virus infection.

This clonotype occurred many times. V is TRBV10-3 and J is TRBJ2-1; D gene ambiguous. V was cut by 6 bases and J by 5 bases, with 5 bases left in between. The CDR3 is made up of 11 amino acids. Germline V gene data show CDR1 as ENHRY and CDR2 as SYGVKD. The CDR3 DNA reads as TGTGCCATCAGAGGAAACAATGAGCAGTTCTTC. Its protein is CAIRGNNEQFF.

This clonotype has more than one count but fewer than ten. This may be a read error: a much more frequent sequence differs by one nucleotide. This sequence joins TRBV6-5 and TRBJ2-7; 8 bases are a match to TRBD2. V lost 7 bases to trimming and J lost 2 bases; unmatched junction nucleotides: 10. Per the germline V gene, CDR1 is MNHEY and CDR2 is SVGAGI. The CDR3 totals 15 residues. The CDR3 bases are TGTGCCAGCACTCCGATCCAGCGGGAGCCCTACGAGCAGTACTTC. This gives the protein CASTPIQREPYEQYF.

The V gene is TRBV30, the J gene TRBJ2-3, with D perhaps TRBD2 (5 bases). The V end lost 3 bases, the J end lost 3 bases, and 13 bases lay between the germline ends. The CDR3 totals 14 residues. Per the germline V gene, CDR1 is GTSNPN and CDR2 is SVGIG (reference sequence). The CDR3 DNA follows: TGTGCCTGGAGGGGGTTGGGGAGTACAGATACGCAGTATTTT. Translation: CAWRGLGSTDTQYF.

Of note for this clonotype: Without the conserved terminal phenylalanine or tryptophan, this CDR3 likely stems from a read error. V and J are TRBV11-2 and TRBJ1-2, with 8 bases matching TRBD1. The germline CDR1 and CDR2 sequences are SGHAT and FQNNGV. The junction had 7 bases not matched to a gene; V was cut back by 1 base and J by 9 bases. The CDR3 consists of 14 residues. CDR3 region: CASSLGLDRDSYTS. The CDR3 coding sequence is TGTGCCAGCAGCTTAGGACTGGACAGGGATAGCTACACCTCC.

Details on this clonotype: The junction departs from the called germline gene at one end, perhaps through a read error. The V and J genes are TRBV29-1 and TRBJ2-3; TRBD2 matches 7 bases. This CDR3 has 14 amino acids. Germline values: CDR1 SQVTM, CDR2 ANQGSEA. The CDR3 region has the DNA TGCAGCGCTGGGGCTAGCGGCGACACAGTTACGCAGTATTTT. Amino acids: CSAGASGDTVTQYF.

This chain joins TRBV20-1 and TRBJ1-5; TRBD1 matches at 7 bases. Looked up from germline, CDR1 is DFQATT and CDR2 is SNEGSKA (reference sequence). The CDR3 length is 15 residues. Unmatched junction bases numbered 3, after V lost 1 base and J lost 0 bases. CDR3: CSARGDSLSNQPQHF. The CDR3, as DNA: TGCAGTGCTAGAGGGGACAGCCTTAGCAATCAGCCCCAGCATTTT.

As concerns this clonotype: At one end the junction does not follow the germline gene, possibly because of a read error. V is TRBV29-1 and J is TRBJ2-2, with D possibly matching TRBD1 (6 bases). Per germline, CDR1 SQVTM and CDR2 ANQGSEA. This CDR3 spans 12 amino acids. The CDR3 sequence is CSVVRDTRELFF. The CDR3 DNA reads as TGTAGCGTTGTCAGGGACACCCGGGAGCTGTTTTTT.

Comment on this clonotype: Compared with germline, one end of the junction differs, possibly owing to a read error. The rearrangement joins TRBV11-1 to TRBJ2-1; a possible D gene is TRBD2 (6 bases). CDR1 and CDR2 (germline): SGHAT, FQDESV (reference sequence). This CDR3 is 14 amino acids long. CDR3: CASSIGTGYNAQFF. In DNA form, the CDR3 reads TGTGCCAGCAGCATCGGGACTGGCTACAATGCGCAGTTCTTC.

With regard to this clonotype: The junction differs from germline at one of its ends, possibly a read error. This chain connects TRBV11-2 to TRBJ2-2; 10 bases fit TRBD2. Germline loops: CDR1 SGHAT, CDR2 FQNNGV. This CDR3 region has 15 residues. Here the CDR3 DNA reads TGTGCTAGCAGCACGGGACTAGCGCGTCACGAGGAGCTGTTTTTT. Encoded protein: CASSTGLARHEELFF.